The sequence of this T cell receptor (beta chain) was determined in a study of T cell responses to AZD1222 COVID-19 vaccine. General study results and limits: Repertoire sampling was restricted to post-peak T cell response timepoints. Spike regions recognized by vaccine-associated CD4 TCRs spanned the protein, led by 160-218 and 743-854. Mostly white British, mostly female donors; authors suggested clonal diversity may be underestimated.

Of note for this clone: What it recognizes is unknown.

Profiled with immunoSEQ multiplex PCR; TCRdb holds only in-frame clones, not every one. The sample lists 95,000 to 150,000 clones; around 90% were seen once. V lost 1 base, J lost 7 bases, and 11 bases lay in between. The CDR3 consists of 15 residues. The germline CDR1 and CDR2 sequences are LGHNA and YSLEER. The specimen was peripheral blood, collected 28 days after the second AZD1222 dose. This receptor was obtained from an adult who received the AZD1222 COVID-19 vaccine. The rearrangement uses TRBV4-3 and TRBJ1-6, with a tentative D call TRBD1 (5 bases). The DNA of the CDR3 is TGCGCCAGCAGCCAAGTCCAGGGAAGGAATTCACCCCTCCACTTT. Protein product: CASSQVQGRNSPLHF.